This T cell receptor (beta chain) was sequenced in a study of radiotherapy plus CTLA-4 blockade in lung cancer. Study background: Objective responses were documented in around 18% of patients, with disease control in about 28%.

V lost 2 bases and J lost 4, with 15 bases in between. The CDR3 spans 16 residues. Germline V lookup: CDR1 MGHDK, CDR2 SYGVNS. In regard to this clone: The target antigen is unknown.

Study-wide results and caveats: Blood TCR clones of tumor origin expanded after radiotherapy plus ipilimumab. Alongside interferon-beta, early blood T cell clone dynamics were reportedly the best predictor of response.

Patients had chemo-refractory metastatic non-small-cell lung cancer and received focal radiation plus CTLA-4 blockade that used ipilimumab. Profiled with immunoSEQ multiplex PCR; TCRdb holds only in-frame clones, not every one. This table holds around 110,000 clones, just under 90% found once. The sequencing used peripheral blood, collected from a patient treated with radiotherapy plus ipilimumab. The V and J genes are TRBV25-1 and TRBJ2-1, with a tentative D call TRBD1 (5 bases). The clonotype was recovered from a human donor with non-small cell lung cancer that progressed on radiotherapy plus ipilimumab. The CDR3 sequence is CASSEPKKGIYNEQFF. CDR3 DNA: TGTGCCAGCAGTGAACCGAAAAAGGGGATTTACAATGAGCAGTTCTTC.